This passage covers 9 T cell receptor beta chains from one sample sequenced in a study of OX40 agonist ivuxolimab in advanced cancers. Data came from immunoSEQ multiplex PCR; TCRdb stores just in-frame clones and leaves some out. The sample includes around 65,000 clones, roughly 86% seen only once; the top ten take around 5.1%. The material was CD4+ or CD8+ T cells sorted from blood, obtained in a trial of the OX40 agonist ivuxolimab. The receptors shown here come from an adult with an advanced solid tumor such as melanoma, head and neck, liver or kidney cancer.

This clone appeared a single time. The chain links TRBV7-9 to TRBJ1-1; D gene unclear. In germline, CDR1 is SEHNR, CDR2 FQNEAQ (reference sequence). Trimming removed 3 bases from V and 5 bases from J, with 13 bases in between. This CDR3 contains 14 residues. The CDR3 nucleotides read TGTGCCAGCAGCTTGAGCATATCGGCGACTGAAGCTTTCTTT. As protein: CASSLSISATEAFF. Looking up the rest from reference TRBV7-9 and TRBJ1-1 gives the full variable domain: DTGVSQNPRHKITKRGQNVTFRCDPISEHNRLYWYRQTLGQGPEFLTYFQNEAQLEKSRLLSDRFSAERPKGSFSTLEIQRTEQGDSAMYLCASSLSISATEAFFGQGTRLTVV.

The chain carries TRBV6-5 and TRBJ1-1; TRBD1 is a possible D gene (6 bases). CDR1 MNHEY and CDR2 SVGAGI come from the germline V gene. V lost 3 bases and J lost 1, with 12 bases in between. This CDR3 contains 15 residues. CDR3 bases: TGTGCCAGCAGTTATTTTCAGGGGAGGAACACTGAAGCTTTCTTT. This gives the protein CASSYFQGRNTEAFF.

This rearrangement joins TRBV7-2 to TRBJ1-5, with 9 bases aligning to TRBD1. The CDR3 is 15 amino acids. The V and J ends lost 5 bases and 6 bases, in that order; junction bases with no gene match: 8. Germline V gives CDR1 SGHTA, CDR2 FQGNSA. The CDR3 nucleotides read TGTGCCAGCAGCCGAGACAGGGGGTCAGGTCAGCCCCAGCATTTT. Translated: CASSRDRGSGQPQHF.

This rearrangement joins TRBV7-8 to TRBJ2-3; 10 bases fit TRBD2. CDR3 length equals 14 residues. J lost 5 bases, V lost 2 bases, and 1 base had no gene match. Per the germline V gene, CDR1 is SGHVS and CDR2 is FQNEAQ. CDR3 sequence reads: CASSLLAGEDTQYF. DNA for the CDR3: TGTGCCAGCAGCTTACTAGCGGGAGAAGATACGCAGTATTTT.

The genes are TRBV5-1 and TRBJ2-1; 7 nucleotides align to TRBD1. This CDR3 spans 14 amino acids. The junction had 4 bases not matched to a gene; V was cut back by 2 bases and J by 5 bases. Germline CDR1 SGHRS, CDR2 YFSETQ. The CDR3 region has the DNA TGCGCCAGCAGCTTCGAGGGACAGCACAATGAGCAGTTCTTC. This sequence encodes CASSFEGQHNEQFF.

The CDR3 protein is CASGSTSYNEQFF. CDR3 in DNA: TGTGCCAGCGGGAGTACTTCCTACAATGAGCAGTTCTTC. The chain is built from TRBV14 and TRBJ2-1, with D possibly TRBD2 on 5 matching bases. The CDR3 covers 13 residues. Trimming took 8 bases from V and 1 from J, leaving 9 bases between them. CDR1 is SGHDN and CDR2 is FVKESK in the germline V gene. Based on the CDR3 plus reference TRBV14 and TRBJ2-1, the full variable domain is EAGVTQFPSHSVIEKGQTVTLRCDPISGHDNLYWYRRVMGKEIKFLLHFVKESKQDESGMPNNRFLAERTGGTYSTLKVQPAELEDSGVYFCASGSTSYNEQFFGPGTRLTVL.

The V and J genes are TRBV10-1 and TRBJ2-7, with TRBD1 identical over 9 bases. Germline V gene data show CDR1 as WNHNN and CDR2 as SYGVQD (reference sequence). V lost 5 bases to trimming and J lost 4 bases; unmatched junction nucleotides: 9. CDR3 size: 15 residues. CDR3 protein: CASSLTGGEWYEQYF. In nucleotides, the CDR3 is TGCGCCAGCAGTCTCACAGGGGGCGAATGGTACGAGCAGTACTTC.

The V call is TRBV28, the J call TRBJ1-2; 7 positions agree with TRBD1. Germline trimming cut 6 bases from V and 4 bases from J; bases unmatched to any gene: 11. Germline loops: CDR1 MDHEN, CDR2 SYDVKM. This CDR3 contains 15 residues. Here the CDR3 reads CASRYPSGTVYGYTF. CDR3 sequence (DNA): TGTGCCAGCAGGTATCCTTCCGGGACAGTCTATGGCTACACCTTC.

This clone came up once. This rearrangement joins TRBV27 to TRBJ2-7; the D gene is possibly TRBD1 (6 bases). This CDR3 contains 14 residues. V lost 5 bases to trimming and J lost 5 bases, with 16 bases between them. From germline, CDR1 is MNHEY and CDR2 SMNVEV (reference sequence). In DNA form, the CDR3 reads TGTGCCAGCAGTCCCCCGGAGGACAGAAACGAGCAGTACTTC. Protein sequence: CASSPPEDRNEQYF.